This T cell receptor beta chain was sequenced in a study of cytomegalovirus exposure and HLA in healthy donors. PCR involved 60 Vbeta and 13 Jbeta primers. TCRdb's copy holds only in-frame clones and misses some; the assay was immunoSEQ multiplex PCR. In total, the table holds under 200,000 clones. This clonotype originated in a man under 40 in good health and CMV-seronegative. Sequenced input: PBMCs.

The CDR3 here is CAISSGGIGPDTQYF. The CDR3 DNA reads as TGTGCCATCAGCTCGGGGGGAATCGGACCAGATACGCAGTATTTT. The genes are TRBV10-3 and TRBJ2-3; 7 positions match TRBD2. The CDR3 sequence is 15 residues long. After removal of 6 bases from V and 4 bases from J, the junction contained 10 bases not matched to a gene. Germline V gene lookup returns CDR1 ENHRY and CDR2 SYGVKD.